This T cell receptor (beta chain) is drawn from a study of neoadjuvant anti-PD-1 for oral cavity cancer. The data were produced by immunoSEQ multiplex PCR, yet TCRdb's version contains in-frame clones alone and is incomplete. Among some 15,000 clones listed, just under 75% were seen once. Germline CDR1 SGDLS, CDR2 YYNGEE. This CDR3 has 15 residues. With V trimmed by 4 bases and J by 4 bases, 5 bases remained unmatched. Time point here: after neoadjuvant nivolumab, at surgical resection. The starting material was PBMCs, obtained after nivolumab (anti-PD-1) treatment. The source is a person aged 35 to 85 with oral cavity squamous cell carcinoma. The gene calls are TRBV9 and TRBJ1-6; 7 bases are shared with TRBD1. Here the CDR3 DNA reads TGTGCCAGCAGCTTTACGGGACAGTATAATTCACCCCTCCACTTT. Translating gives CASSFTGQYNSPLHF.